These T cell receptor beta chains were read from a single sample in a study of T cell responses to AZD1222 COVID-19 vaccine. Repertoires were generated with immunoSEQ multiplex PCR, while TCRdb's copy carries only in-frame clones and drops some. The sample includes about 100,000 clones, about 85% seen only once; the top ten take 3.5% to 5%. Sequenced material: peripheral blood, taken on day 0 of AZD1222 vaccination. The receptors were gathered from an adult in good health. Each CDR3 is given with its conserved first and last residue. A D gene is named only where the DNA matches it firmly. Clone size is stated in some rows and not others, as once, few, many or a class when expanded.

j_call v_call d_call clone_size cdr3_aa
TRBJ1-1 TRBV5-4 TRBD1 - CASSLAGTATEAFF
TRBJ2-7 TRBV7-8 TRBD2 - CASSFRTVRGGGGTYEQYF
TRBJ1-4 TRBV5-5 - - CASSPSWDAGPKLFF
TRBJ2-7 TRBV19 - - CASSSRTTSYEQYF
TRBJ2-5 TRBV11-2 - - CASSFGGGLQETQYF
TRBJ1-4 TRBV5-1 - - CASSLDTTNEKLFF
TRBJ1-2 TRBV5-8 - once CASSIGGAWGYTF
TRBJ2-3 TRBV28 - - CASSFRARTLEQYF
TRBJ1-1 TRBV28 - - CASSHRGDTEAFF
TRBJ1-1 TRBV20-1 - once CSASRPPEAFF
TRBJ2-5 TRBV6-2/TRBV6-3 TRBD2 - CASSLAGEAETQYF
TRBJ1-5 TRBV9 - - CASSVDQRAQPQHF
TRBJ2-2 TRBV9 TRBD1 - CASSERDRGTGELFF
TRBJ1-1 TRBV4-1 - - CASSQDLDRQAFF
TRBJ2-3 TRBV4-2 - - CASSQAEQPSTDTQYF
TRBJ2-7 TRBV12-3/TRBV12-4 - - CASSFGREQYF
TRBJ2-1 TRBV7-6 - - CASSRAVEYEQFF
TRBJ1-6 TRBV5-1 TRBD1 - CASSQGQGYSPLHF
TRBJ2-3 TRBV10-3 - - CATREPTDTQYF
TRBJ1-1 TRBV5-6 - - CASSLRTFNTEAFF
TRBJ1-1 TRBV5-8 - - CASSLGGYRNTEAFF
TRBJ2-3 TRBV6-4 TRBD1 few CASSEGTGNPDTQYF
TRBJ2-7 TRBV3-1/TRBV3-2 - - CASSQDFGAGLYEQYF
TRBJ2-1 TRBV7-3 TRBD2 - CASSSGLVNEQFF
TRBJ2-7 TRBV6-2/TRBV6-3 - few CASSHTLGTYEQYF
TRBJ2-7 TRBV5-1 TRBD1 - CASSLGDRKTYEQYF
TRBJ2-4 TRBV27 TRBD1 - CASSLHRGNIQYF
TRBJ2-3 TRBV7-3 - - CASSKSSGTDTQYF
TRBJ1-6 TRBV2 TRBD1 once CASRGQGNRYNSPLHF
TRBJ2-1 TRBV3-1/TRBV3-2 - - CASSRDQVGSVGRYRNEQFF
TRBJ2-1 TRBV6-6 TRBD1 - CASRQQGRQGYNEQFF
TRBJ2-7 TRBV19 - - CASRRGFGDRYEQYF
TRBJ2-3 TRBV30 - - CAWSISLSVTDTQYF
TRBJ1-1 TRBV6-1 TRBD1 - CASSEEGDRIEAFF
TRBJ1-5 TRBV4-3 - - CASSPEYRVNQPQHF
TRBJ2-1 TRBV28 TRBD2 - CASWKLAARNEQFF
TRBJ2-2 TRBV5-1 - large CASSLITGELFF
TRBJ2-7 TRBV11-2 TRBD2 - CASSALTGGRSEQYF
TRBJ2-1 TRBV9 - - CASSVAPGVVYNEQFF
TRBJ1-5 TRBV6-2/TRBV6-3 - once CASSYSEFEPQHF
TRBJ2-3 TRBV7-2 - - CASTMGITDTQYF